This passage covers 5 T cell receptor beta chains from one sample sequenced in a study of cytomegalovirus exposure and HLA in healthy donors. Primers: 60 Vbeta forward and 13 Jbeta reverse. TCRdb's copy holds only in-frame clones and misses some; the assay was immunoSEQ multiplex PCR. The repertoire has approximately 140,000 clones, over 60% of them found once; the top ten carry approximately 2%. Sequenced: PBMCs. The receptors stem from a middle-aged man in good health and CMV-seronegative.

The CDR3 coding sequence is TGTGCCAGCAGTGAAGGTCAGGGTGGTCAGCCCCAGCATTTT. Its translation is CASSEGQGGQPQHF. The V and J genes are TRBV2 and TRBJ1-5; perhaps TRBD1 as D (5 bases). Trimming stripped 1 base from V and 6 bases from J, with 10 bases between. The CDR3 sequence is 14 residues long. The V gene's germline CDR1 is SNHLY and CDR2 FYNNEI.

J is TRBJ1-1 and V is TRBV30; 9 bases are a match to TRBD1. The CDR3 sequence is 15 residues long. Germline CDR1 GTSNPN, CDR2 SVGIG (reference sequence). The junction had 5 bases not matched to a gene; V was cut back by 0 bases and J by 3 bases. The CDR3 region is CAWSVRRTGDTEAFF. CDR3 nucleotide sequence: TGTGCCTGGAGTGTACGAAGGACAGGGGACACTGAAGCTTTCTTT.

V gene TRBV27 combines with J gene TRBJ2-1; D is uncertain. Germline CDR1 MNHEY, CDR2 SMNVEV (reference sequence). The V end was cut by 2 bases, the J end by 0 bases, with 11 bases between. This CDR3 region has 16 residues. This CDR3 is CASSLHSTSSYNEQFF. The DNA of the CDR3 is TGTGCCAGCAGTTTACATAGCACAAGCTCCTACAATGAGCAGTTCTTC.

The CDR3 loop reads CASSQGGDSDEKLFF. CDR3 bases: TGCGCCAGCAGCCAAGGCGGGGACAGTGATGAAAAACTGTTTTTT. This chain joins TRBV4-1 and TRBJ1-4; 7 nucleotides line up with TRBD1. The CDR3 contains 15 residues. J was trimmed by 6 bases and V by 1 base; bases with no gene match: 5. The germline gives CDR1 MGHRA, CDR2 YSYEKL.

The chain joins TRBV6-1 to TRBJ2-7, with 9 bases matching TRBD1. The CDR3 runs to 16 residues. The germline gives CDR1 MNHNS, CDR2 SASEGT. The trim removed 2 bases at V and 5 bases at J, leaving 10 bases unmatched. The DNA for the CDR3 is TGTGCCAGCAGTGAACGGAGGGGGACAGGGTACAACGAGCAGTACTTC. It yields the protein CASSERRGTGYNEQYF.